One and the same sample provided the 28 T cell receptor beta chains below, sequenced in a study of T cells in Graves' hyperthyroidism and ophthalmopathy. The source material, RNA transcripts, was used to amplify TCR beta CDR3 regions. Initially, a first-round RT-PCR of the TCR CDR3 employed the HTBI primer set. TCRdb fed the multiplex PCR reads into MiXCR, producing one record per CDR3 protein. In the table there are more than 500,000 distinct CDR3 sequences, over 12% of which are singletons. The sample consisted of blood. The receptors here all came from a woman aged 40 to 50 with Graves' ophthalmopathy.

This clonotype came up a few times. This sequence joins TRBV20-1 and TRBJ2-7, with a tentative D call TRBD1 (6 bases). Germline lookup yields CDR1 DFQATT and CDR2 SNEGSKA (reference sequence). The CDR3 contains 13 residues. The V end was cut by 5 bases, the J end by 2 bases, with 13 bases between. The DNA for the CDR3 is TGCAGTGCTTGGGACATCCTGCCCTACGAGCAGTACTTC. Translation: CSAWDILPYEQYF.

This clonotype was counted ten times or more. This chain links TRBV20-1 with TRBJ1-1, with TRBD1 identical over 8 bases. The CDR3 length is 15 residues. Trimming removed 3 bases from V and 8 bases from J; junction bases left unmatched: 14. CDR1 and CDR2 (germline): DFQATT, SNEGSKA (reference sequence). CDR3 sequence reads: CSASGGQGLAWEAFF. Here the CDR3 DNA reads TGCAGTGCTAGCGGCGGACAGGGACTCGCCTGGGAAGCTTTCTTT.

The chain is built from TRBV27 and TRBJ1-5; D possibly corresponds to TRBD1 (6 bases). CDR3 length equals 13 residues. V lost 2 bases and J lost 8, with 10 bases in between. Germline CDR1 MNHEY, CDR2 SMNVEV (reference sequence). This chain's CDR3 is CASSLGQLEPQHF. The CDR3 DNA is TGTGCCAGCAGTTTAGGACAGTTGGAGCCCCAGCATTTT.

This clonotype was seen at least ten times. This chain connects TRBV2 to TRBJ2-2; 9 bases fit TRBD2. The CDR3 runs 17 residues. J gave up 4 bases and V 5 bases, and 11 bases lay outside the gene matches. Germline lookup yields CDR1 SNHLY and CDR2 FYNNEI. For the CDR3, the DNA is TGTGCCAGCAGTCTTACGTTTAGCGGGAGTAGCACCGGGGAGCTGTTTTTT. Translation: CASSLTFSGSSTGELFF.

The sample holds many counts of this clonotype. The chain uses TRBV29-1 and TRBJ2-7, with D perhaps TRBD2 (6 bases). CDR3 length equals 14 residues. Germline-derived CDR1 and CDR2 are SQVTM and ANQGSEA. Trimming removed 4 bases at V and 5 bases at J, with 18 bases between. Here the CDR3 reads CSVAGLKGSDEQYF. CDR3 in DNA: TGCAGCGTTGCCGGACTAAAAGGGTCCGACGAGCAGTACTTC.

This clonotype has just a few counts. This chain links TRBV29-1 with TRBJ1-1, with TRBD1 as a possible D gene (6 bases). The CDR3 consists of 10 residues. Germline CDR1 SQVTM, CDR2 ANQGSEA. CDR3 amino acids: CSGAGTEAFF. The CDR3 region has the DNA TGCTCGGGGGCGGGAACTGAAGCTTTCTTT.

This clonotype was observed many times. This rearrangement joins TRBV6-2 or TRBV6-3 to TRBJ2-2; 12 bases agree with TRBD2. This CDR3 is built from 15 residues. V lost 6 bases, J lost 3 bases, and 2 bases stayed unmatched. Per the germline V gene, CDR1 is MNHEY and CDR2 is SVGEGT. The CDR3, as DNA: TGTGCCAGCAGGAGGACTAGCGGGGACACCGGGGAGCTGTTTTTT. The encoded protein is CASRRTSGDTGELFF.

This clonotype appeared many times. CDR3 in DNA: TGTGCCAGTAGTTGGAGGGCGGGAGTGGGAGAGACCCAGTACTTC. Translation: CASSWRAGVGETQYF. This sequence joins TRBV19 and TRBJ2-5, with 7 bases fitting TRBD2. This CDR3 spans 15 amino acids. After removal of 5 bases from V and 4 bases from J, the junction contained 10 bases not matched to a gene. From germline, CDR1 is LNHDA and CDR2 SQIVND (reference sequence).

This clonotype was detected many times. The chain has TRBV30 and TRBJ2-7; D is ambiguous. The CDR3 has 13 residues. The ends were cut back, 0 bases at V and 4 bases at J, with 10 bases in the middle. Germline CDR1 and CDR2: GTSNPN and SVGIG (reference sequence). Here the CDR3 DNA reads TGTGCCTGGAGTGTCCGGGCACCTTACGAGCAGTACTTC. Translation: CAWSVRAPYEQYF.

This clonotype was seen ten or more times. The chain employs TRBV6-5 and TRBJ1-1; a possible D gene is TRBD1 (6 bases). V dropped 2 bases and J dropped 4 bases, with 11 bases sitting between them. Germline values: CDR1 MNHEY, CDR2 SVGAGI. The CDR3 is 14 residues long. The CDR3 region is CASSYGGGPTEAFF. CDR3 in DNA: TGTGCCAGCAGTTACGGGGGGGGGCCCACTGAAGCTTTCTTT.

The rearrangement joins TRBV15 to TRBJ2-4; a possible D gene is TRBD1 (5 bases). This CDR3 has 15 amino acids. Trimming removed 8 bases at V and 7 bases at J, with 21 bases between. Germline CDR1 and CDR2: LNHNV and YYDKDF (reference sequence). The chain's CDR3 is CATDRVITVGNIQYF. The CDR3 nucleotides read TGTGCCACCGACAGAGTGATTACAGTTGGGAACATTCAGTACTTC.

This clonotype was observed many times. The rearrangement links TRBV28 to TRBJ1-2, with no clear D. Trimming took 7 bases from V and 4 from J, leaving 16 bases between them. Germline assignment: CDR1 MDHEN and CDR2 SYDVKM. The CDR3 runs to 14 residues. The CDR3 sequence: CASTLGLGFYGYTF. DNA for the CDR3: TGTGCCAGCACCCTAGGACTGGGGTTCTATGGCTACACCTTC.

The genes are TRBV7-9 and TRBJ1-2, with D perhaps matching TRBD1 (5 bases). Germline CDR1 reads SEHNR; CDR2 reads FQNEAQ (reference sequence). The CDR3 runs 15 residues. V lost 0 bases and J 1 base, leaving 9 bases between the germline ends. CDR3 bases: TGTGCCAGCAGCTTAGCAACGGGGGTTAACTATGGCTACACCTTC. Its protein product is CASSLATGVNYGYTF.

This clonotype occurred many times. CDR3 protein: CASATSGTGELFF. The CDR3 bases are TGTGCCAGCGCGACTAGCGGGACTGGGGAGCTGTTTTTT. The rearrangement uses TRBV28 and TRBJ2-2, with TRBD2 identical over 11 bases. This CDR3 is built from 13 residues. The J segment lost 8 bases and the V segment lost 8 bases, leaving 4 bases of the junction unmatched. Germline V CDR1 and CDR2: MDHEN, SYDVKM.

This rearrangement joins TRBV7-2 to TRBJ2-3; D possibly matches TRBD1 or TRBD2 (5 bases each). The germline gives CDR1 SGHTA, CDR2 FQGNSA. The length of the CDR3 is 14 residues. The V end was cut by 5 bases, the J end by 9 bases, with 18 bases between. Here the CDR3 reads CASSVSGHEETQYF. CDR3 bases: TGTGCCAGCAGCGTCTCGGGGCATGAAGAGACGCAGTATTTT.

This clonotype occurred many times. The chain links TRBV15 to TRBJ1-1; D uncertain. V gave up 0 bases and J gave up 4 bases, with 3 bases separating them. This CDR3 contains 12 residues. Per the germline V gene, CDR1 is LNHNV and CDR2 is YYDKDF (reference sequence). The CDR3 region is CATSREGTEAFF. CDR3 nucleotides: TGTGCCACCAGCAGAGAGGGCACTGAAGCTTTCTTT.

Many counts were recorded for this clonotype. The V call is TRBV6-5, the J call TRBJ1-2, with D hard to call. Germline CDR1 reads MNHEY; CDR2 reads SVGAGI. This CDR3 is 16 amino acids long. Trimming pared 0 bases from V and 6 bases from J, leaving 17 bases between. The CDR3 region is CASSYSRMTRLDGYTF. For the CDR3, the DNA is TGTGCCAGCAGTTACTCACGAATGACACGCTTGGATGGCTACACCTTC.

This clonotype has a handful of counts. The chain combines TRBV20-1 with TRBJ2-7; D may be TRBD1 (6 bases). Germline CDR1 reads DFQATT; CDR2 reads SNEGSKA (reference sequence). V lost 6 bases and J 0 bases, leaving 15 bases between the germline ends. The CDR3 has 14 amino acids. The CDR3 sequence is CSAHRTESSYEQYF. In DNA form, the CDR3 reads TGCAGTGCCCACCGGACAGAGAGCTCCTACGAGCAGTACTTC.

The CDR3 region is CASSPMGGASQPQHF. The CDR3 coding sequence is TGTGCCAGCAGTCCAATGGGGGGGGCCAGCCAGCCCCAGCATTTT. The rearrangement joins TRBV6-1 to TRBJ1-5; D is perhaps TRBD1 (6 bases). The CDR3 length is 15 residues. Per germline, CDR1 MNHNS and CDR2 SASEGT. V gave up 5 bases and J gave up 7 bases, with 18 bases separating them.

The gene calls are TRBV29-1 and TRBJ2-5; 7 nucleotides align to TRBD1. J gave up 2 bases and V 0 bases, and 3 bases lay outside the gene matches. Germline CDR1 is SQVTM and CDR2 is ANQGSEA. The CDR3 has 14 residues. This CDR3 is CSVEEGRGQETQYF. CDR3 DNA: TGCAGCGTTGAAGAGGGCAGGGGGCAAGAGACCCAGTACTTC.

This clonotype was recorded at least ten times. The chain couples TRBV29-1 to TRBJ1-1; 7 bases line up with TRBD1. Germline CDR1 and CDR2: SQVTM and ANQGSEA. J lost 3 bases, V lost 1 base, and 5 bases had no gene match. This CDR3 has 14 residues. CDR3 nucleotides: TGCAGCGTTGAAGGAGGGGGCCTTCACACTGAAGCTTTCTTT. It translates to CSVEGGGLHTEAFF.

This clonotype showed up many times. The rearrangement uses TRBV20-1 and TRBJ2-7, with a possible D match to TRBD1 (6 bases). The germline V gene has CDR1 DFQATT and CDR2 SNEGSKA (reference sequence). V shed 0 bases and J shed 5 bases, with 17 bases lying between them. This CDR3 spans 15 amino acids. The DNA for the CDR3 is TGCAGTGCTAGAGAGAGAAGAACAGGGCTCAACGAGCAGTACTTC. Amino acids: CSARERRTGLNEQYF.

Of note for this clonotype: Relative to the germline gene, one junction end is altered; a read error may explain this. The chain links TRBV13 to TRBJ2-7; D perhaps matches TRBD2 (6 bases). CDR3 length: 14 amino acids. Germline CDR1 and CDR2: PRHDT and FYEKMQ (reference sequence). The chain's CDR3 is CVSSLGAGSYEQYF. The CDR3 DNA sequence: TGTGTCAGCAGCTTAGGGGCGGGATCCTACGAGCAGTACTTC.

This clonotype appeared a few times. The CDR3 DNA reads as TGTGCCAGCAGCCCTAACGCGTCTGGCGGGAGGTACGAGCAGTACTTC. It translates to CASSPNASGGRYEQYF. This rearrangement joins TRBV11-2 to TRBJ2-7; the match to TRBD2 covers 8 bases. The CDR3 extends over 16 amino acids. Germline CDR1 and CDR2: SGHAT and FQNNGV. Germline trimming cut 5 bases from V and 4 bases from J; bases unmatched to any gene: 13.

This clonotype was counted ten times or more. The chain combines TRBV27 with TRBJ1-5; the match to TRBD1 covers 7 bases. Germline values: CDR1 MNHEY, CDR2 SMNVEV (reference sequence). The J segment lost 7 bases and the V segment lost 5 bases, leaving 8 bases of the junction unmatched. This CDR3 spans 14 amino acids. Here the CDR3 reads CASSPGQGDQPQHF. The CDR3, as DNA: TGTGCCAGCAGTCCCGGGCAGGGGGACCAGCCCCAGCATTTT.

This clonotype was recorded at least ten times. This rearrangement joins TRBV12-3 or TRBV12-4 to TRBJ1-2; D is undetermined. Trimming cost V 2 bases and J 5 bases, with 9 bases left between them. This CDR3 is 13 amino acids long. This CDR3 reads CASSLTESYGYTF. The CDR3 bases are TGTGCCAGCAGTTTAACCGAATCTTATGGCTACACCTTC.

This clonotype was found many times. The chain links TRBV6-2 or TRBV6-3 to TRBJ1-5, with TRBD1 identical over 8 bases. Germline-derived CDR1 and CDR2 are MNHEY and SVGEGT. The CDR3 runs to 16 residues. V shed 1 base and J 1 base; nucleotides not matched to a gene: 3. CDR3 DNA: TGTGCCAGCAGTTACTTCGGACAGGGAAGCAATCAGCCCCAGCATTTT. Translation gives CASSYFGQGSNQPQHF.

Many counts were recorded for this clonotype. This sequence joins TRBV7-2 and TRBJ2-5; D possibly corresponds to TRBD1 (5 bases). V was shortened by 5 bases and J by 0 bases, with 16 bases between the two germline ends. The CDR3 is made up of 16 amino acids. Germline values: CDR1 SGHTA, CDR2 FQGNSA. The CDR3 sequence is CASSVQWGWDQETQYF. CDR3 nucleotides: TGTGCCAGCAGCGTACAATGGGGCTGGGACCAAGAGACCCAGTACTTC.